This is a list of T cell receptor beta chains from one sample in a study of Ad26.COV2.S vaccination and SARS-CoV-2 variants. Sequencing was performed with immunoSEQ multiplex PCR; in TCRdb, only in-frame clones are kept and a portion is missing. The sample contains approximately 460,000 clones, roughly nine tenths of which appear only once. The sequences come from peripheral blood, collected in a trial of Ad26.COV2.S vaccine versus placebo. The receptors come from a person aged 18-60 years who received the Ad26.COV2.S COVID-19 vaccine or a placebo. The CDR3 runs from the conserved cysteine through the conserved F or W. Each record gives: V gene, clone size, J gene, D gene, CDR3 DNA, CDR3 protein. A D gene is named only where the DNA matches it firmly. Rows may omit the clone size; those that give it use once, few, many or a size class.

V gene: TRBV6-6; clone size: .; J gene: TRBJ1-2; D gene: TRBD1; CDR3 DNA: TGTGCCAGCATTTTAAGAGGGGGCGCTGGGTACTATGGCTACACCTTC; CDR3 protein: CASILRGGAGYYGYTF
V gene: TRBV27; clone size: .; J gene: TRBJ2-1; D gene: TRBD2; CDR3 DNA: TGTGCCAGCAGTTATACTAGCGGGGGTTTAAATGAGCAGTTCTTC; CDR3 protein: CASSYTSGGLNEQFF
V gene: TRBV4-2; clone size: .; J gene: TRBJ2-2; D gene: .; CDR3 DNA: TGTGCCAGCAGCCAGATGACGAACACCGGGGAGCTGTTTTTT; CDR3 protein: CASSQMTNTGELFF
V gene: TRBV9; clone size: .; J gene: TRBJ2-1; D gene: .; CDR3 DNA: TGTGCCAGCAGCCCGGGGGTGGATGAGCAGTTCTTC; CDR3 protein: CASSPGVDEQFF
V gene: TRBV18; clone size: .; J gene: TRBJ2-7; D gene: .; CDR3 DNA: TGTGCCAGCTCACCAGACGACCGAAGGAGCTCCTACGAGCAGTACTTC; CDR3 protein: CASSPDDRRSSYEQYF
V gene: TRBV7-2; clone size: .; J gene: TRBJ1-1; D gene: .; CDR3 DNA: TGTGCCAGCAGCGTACAGGGCCGAGAAGCTTTCTTT; CDR3 protein: CASSVQGREAFF
V gene: TRBV5-1; clone size: .; J gene: TRBJ2-2; D gene: .; CDR3 DNA: TGCGCCAGCAGCTTGGTTGCAGGCATGAACACCGGGGAGCTGTTTTTT; CDR3 protein: CASSLVAGMNTGELFF
V gene: TRBV5-1; clone size: .; J gene: TRBJ2-1; D gene: TRBD1; CDR3 DNA: TGCGCCAGCAGCCCTCGACAGGGGTCGCATGAGCAGTTCTTC; CDR3 protein: CASSPRQGSHEQFF
V gene: TRBV7-6; clone size: .; J gene: TRBJ2-3; D gene: TRBD2; CDR3 DNA: TGTGCCAGCAGCTTGGGACTAACTACCACAGATACGCAGTATTTT; CDR3 protein: CASSLGLTTTDTQYF
V gene: TRBV7-6; clone size: .; J gene: TRBJ1-5; D gene: .; CDR3 DNA: TGTGCCAGCAGCCCTGGGACCAGCAATCAGCCCCAGCATTTT; CDR3 protein: CASSPGTSNQPQHF
V gene: TRBV7-8; clone size: .; J gene: TRBJ2-3; D gene: TRBD1; CDR3 DNA: TGTGCCAGCAGCTTAGACTCTCGAGGGACAGGTCTCACAGATACGCAGTATTTT; CDR3 protein: CASSLDSRGTGLTDTQYF
V gene: TRBV20-1; clone size: .; J gene: TRBJ2-7; D gene: .; CDR3 DNA: TGCAGTGCTAGTTGGAGGGGACTCAACCCCTCCTACGAGCAGTACTTC; CDR3 protein: CSASWRGLNPSYEQYF
V gene: TRBV9; clone size: .; J gene: TRBJ2-7; D gene: TRBD2; CDR3 DNA: TGTGCCAGCAGCATCCAGGGACTAGCGGGAGCCCTCTCCTACGAGCAGTACTTC; CDR3 protein: CASSIQGLAGALSYEQYF
V gene: TRBV4-1; clone size: .; J gene: TRBJ2-7; D gene: .; CDR3 DNA: TGCGCCAGCAGCCAAGTAGGCTACGAGCAGTACTTC; CDR3 protein: CASSQVGYEQYF
V gene: TRBV14; clone size: .; J gene: TRBJ2-3; D gene: .; CDR3 DNA: TGTGCCAGCAGCTACAGCCCGCCAGATACGCAGTATTTT; CDR3 protein: CASSYSPPDTQYF
V gene: TRBV4-1; clone size: .; J gene: TRBJ1-6; D gene: .; CDR3 DNA: TGCGCCAGCACCTCGCTTGTGTCGGATTCACCCCTCCACTTT; CDR3 protein: CASTSLVSDSPLHF
V gene: TRBV19; clone size: .; J gene: TRBJ2-7; D gene: TRBD2; CDR3 DNA: TGTGCCAGTAGTGACACCCGGACTAGCGGGGGCTACGAGCAGTACTTC; CDR3 protein: CASSDTRTSGGYEQYF
V gene: TRBV9; clone size: few; J gene: TRBJ2-2; D gene: .; CDR3 DNA: TGTGCCAGCAGCGCCCCCCGGGGGGCGACCACCGGGGAGCTGTTTTTT; CDR3 protein: CASSAPRGATTGELFF
V gene: TRBV28; clone size: .; J gene: TRBJ2-4; D gene: TRBD1; CDR3 DNA: TGTGCCAGCAGTTTGACAGGGCAGACCAAAAACATTCAGTACTTC; CDR3 protein: CASSLTGQTKNIQYF
V gene: TRBV3-1/TRBV3-2; clone size: .; J gene: TRBJ1-1; D gene: .; CDR3 DNA: TGTGCCAGCAGCCAATACCCATCAGAAGCTTTCTTT; CDR3 protein: CASSQYPSEAFF
V gene: TRBV9; clone size: .; J gene: TRBJ2-3; D gene: .; CDR3 DNA: TGTGCCAGCAGCGTAGCCTCGCGGGATACGCAGTATTTT; CDR3 protein: CASSVASRDTQYF
V gene: TRBV11-2; clone size: few; J gene: TRBJ2-7; D gene: TRBD2; CDR3 DNA: TGTGCCAGCAGCGCCGGACTAGCGGTCGAGCAGTACTTC; CDR3 protein: CASSAGLAVEQYF
V gene: TRBV18; clone size: .; J gene: TRBJ1-3; D gene: .; CDR3 DNA: TGTGCCAGCTCACCAGGGTATGGCTCTGGAAACACCATATATTTT; CDR3 protein: CASSPGYGSGNTIYF
V gene: TRBV7-9; clone size: once; J gene: TRBJ1-1; D gene: TRBD1; CDR3 DNA: TGTGCCAGCGCCGGACAGGGATGGTACACTGAAGCTTTCTTT; CDR3 protein: CASAGQGWYTEAFF
V gene: TRBV27; clone size: .; J gene: TRBJ1-2; D gene: TRBD1; CDR3 DNA: TGTGCCAGCAGTTTTGGCCTGACAGGGGATGTCTATGGCTACACCTTC; CDR3 protein: CASSFGLTGDVYGYTF
V gene: TRBV30; clone size: .; J gene: TRBJ1-2; D gene: .; CDR3 DNA: TGTGCCTGGAGTGTTGGGGGGTTGAAGGGCTACACCTTC; CDR3 protein: CAWSVGGLKGYTF
V gene: TRBV7-2; clone size: .; J gene: TRBJ1-6; D gene: TRBD1; CDR3 DNA: TGTGCCAGCAGCCTCCGACAGGGTAGTTCACCCCTCCACTTT; CDR3 protein: CASSLRQGSSPLHF
V gene: TRBV7-9; clone size: .; J gene: TRBJ2-5; D gene: .; CDR3 DNA: TGTGCCAGCAGCCCGCCCCCCATAGGACAGTTAGAGACCCAGTACTTC; CDR3 protein: CASSPPPIGQLETQYF
V gene: TRBV29-1; clone size: .; J gene: TRBJ1-2; D gene: .; CDR3 DNA: TGCAGCGCCGACAGTGGGGGTGGCTACACCTTC; CDR3 protein: CSADSGGGYTF
V gene: TRBV28; clone size: .; J gene: TRBJ2-7; D gene: .; CDR3 DNA: TGTGCCAGCAGTTCCCAGGACGGGTCCTCAGTCCGGCAGTACTTC; CDR3 protein: CASSSQDGSSVRQYF
V gene: TRBV2; clone size: few; J gene: TRBJ1-2; D gene: .; CDR3 DNA: TGTGCCAGCACTCTTCGACCGGGCCCCCCGACCTATGGCTACACCTTC; CDR3 protein: CASTLRPGPPTYGYTF
V gene: TRBV18; clone size: .; J gene: TRBJ1-2; D gene: TRBD1; CDR3 DNA: TGTGCCAGCTCACCAGGACAGGACTATGGCTACACCTTC; CDR3 protein: CASSPGQDYGYTF
V gene: TRBV2; clone size: .; J gene: TRBJ1-5; D gene: .; CDR3 DNA: TGTGCCAGCAGTGTGGGGGGCGCGGGCAATCAGCCCCAGCATTTT; CDR3 protein: CASSVGGAGNQPQHF
V gene: TRBV13; clone size: .; J gene: TRBJ1-4; D gene: .; CDR3 DNA: TGTGCCAGCAGCTTAGTGAGGAATAATGAAAAACTGTTTTTT; CDR3 protein: CASSLVRNNEKLFF
V gene: TRBV3-1/TRBV3-2; clone size: .; J gene: TRBJ2-7; D gene: TRBD1; CDR3 DNA: TGTGCCAGCAGCCAGAACAGGGGGCCCTCCTACGAGCAGTACTTC; CDR3 protein: CASSQNRGPSYEQYF
V gene: TRBV5-1; clone size: .; J gene: TRBJ1-2; D gene: .; CDR3 DNA: TGCGCCAGCAGCATCCCGACGGGAGCTACTGGCTACACCTTC; CDR3 protein: CASSIPTGATGYTF
V gene: TRBV3-1/TRBV3-2; clone size: .; J gene: TRBJ2-1; D gene: TRBD2; CDR3 DNA: TGTGCCAGCAGCCAAACTACTAGCGGGGGTTTGTTCTTC; CDR3 protein: CASSQTTSGGLFF
V gene: TRBV7-8; clone size: .; J gene: TRBJ2-5; D gene: .; CDR3 DNA: TGTGCCAGCAGCTTAAAGGCTCTTTCGGCGGCCCAGTACTTC; CDR3 protein: CASSLKALSAAQYF
V gene: TRBV2; clone size: .; J gene: TRBJ2-1; D gene: TRBD2; CDR3 DNA: TGTGCCAGCGGTCGCCTAGCGGCCTACAATGAGCAGTTCTTC; CDR3 protein: CASGRLAAYNEQFF
V gene: TRBV5-6; clone size: once; J gene: TRBJ1-3; D gene: .; CDR3 DNA: TGTGCCAGCAGCCGGTGGGCTGGAAACACCATATATTTT; CDR3 protein: CASSRWAGNTIYF
V gene: TRBV29-1; clone size: .; J gene: TRBJ2-2; D gene: .; CDR3 DNA: TGCAGCGTTAAGACAGGGAGGACCGGGGAGCTGTTTTTT; CDR3 protein: CSVKTGRTGELFF
V gene: TRBV18; clone size: .; J gene: TRBJ2-2; D gene: TRBD1; CDR3 DNA: TGTGCCAGCTCACCTCCAAACAGGGGGCGCAGCACCGGGGAGCTGTTTTTT; CDR3 protein: CASSPPNRGRSTGELFF
V gene: TRBV19; clone size: .; J gene: TRBJ2-6; D gene: .; CDR3 DNA: TGTGCCAGTAGGATCTCTGGGGCCAACGTCCTGACTTTC; CDR3 protein: CASRISGANVLTF
V gene: TRBV30; clone size: .; J gene: TRBJ2-7; D gene: TRBD2; CDR3 DNA: TGTGCCTTTCTCTTGGGGGGGGATTCCTACGAGCAGTACTTC; CDR3 protein: CAFLLGGDSYEQYF
V gene: TRBV7-3; clone size: .; J gene: TRBJ2-1; D gene: .; CDR3 DNA: TGTGCCAGCAGCCCGGGGTCGTTTACGGGAGAAGGGTACAATGAGCAGTTCTTC; CDR3 protein: CASSPGSFTGEGYNEQFF